This TCR beta chain was profiled in a study of cytomegalovirus exposure and HLA in healthy donors. As for the study in general: Across some 400 genotyped donors, about 81% landed in the Caucasian-associated ancestry cluster.

The PCR made use of 60 Vbeta and 13 Jbeta primers. Clones were sequenced by immunoSEQ multiplex PCR, and TCRdb holds only the in-frame ones, with some missing. The table shows over 150,000 clones, with 79% occurring only once. The study's findings and limits: Specific recognition of CMV antigens was confirmed in vitro for three chains (all CMV-associated). Across all donors, roughly uniform sequencing depth was an assumption of the presence/absence analyses. Some TCR beta chains (about 170 of them) were listed as cytomegalovirus-associated.

Points on this clone: Its antigen is unknown.

The junction had 6 bases not matched to a gene; V was cut back by 2 bases and J by 7 bases. The CDR3 has 14 residues. Germline V gene lookup returns CDR1 MNHEY and CDR2 SVGAGI. What was sequenced was PBMCs. This clonotype was obtained from a girl between 5 and 17 years old in good health and CMV-seropositive. V gene TRBV6-5 combines with J gene TRBJ1-1, with 8 bases identical to TRBD1. The CDR3 spells CASSYAQGALEAFF. CDR3 DNA: TGTGCCAGCAGTTACGCTCAGGGGGCTCTTGAAGCTTTCTTT.